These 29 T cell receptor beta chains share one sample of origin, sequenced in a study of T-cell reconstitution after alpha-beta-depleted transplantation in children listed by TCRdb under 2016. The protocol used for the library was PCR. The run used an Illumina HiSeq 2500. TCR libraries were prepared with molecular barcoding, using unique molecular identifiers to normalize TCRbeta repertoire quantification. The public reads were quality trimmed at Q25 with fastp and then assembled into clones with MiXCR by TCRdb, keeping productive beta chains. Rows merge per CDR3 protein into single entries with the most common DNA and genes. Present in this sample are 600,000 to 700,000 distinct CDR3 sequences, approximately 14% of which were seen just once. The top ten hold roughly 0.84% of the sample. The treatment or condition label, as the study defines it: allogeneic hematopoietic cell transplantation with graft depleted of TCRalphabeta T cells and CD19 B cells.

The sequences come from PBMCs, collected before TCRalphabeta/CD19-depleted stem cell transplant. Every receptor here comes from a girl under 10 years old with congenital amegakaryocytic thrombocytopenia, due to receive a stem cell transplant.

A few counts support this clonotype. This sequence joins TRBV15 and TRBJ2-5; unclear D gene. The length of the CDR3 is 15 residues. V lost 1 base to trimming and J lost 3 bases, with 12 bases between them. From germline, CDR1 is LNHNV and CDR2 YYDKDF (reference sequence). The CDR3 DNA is TGTGCCACCAGCAGAGTGACCTCCGGCGAAGAGACCCAGTACTTC. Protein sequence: CATSRVTSGEETQYF.

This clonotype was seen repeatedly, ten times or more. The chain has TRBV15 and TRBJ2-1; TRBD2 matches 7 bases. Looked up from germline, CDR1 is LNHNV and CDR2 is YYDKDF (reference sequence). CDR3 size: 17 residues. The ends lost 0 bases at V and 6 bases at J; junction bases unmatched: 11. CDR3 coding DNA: TGTGCCACCAGCAGAGAGTTTGGCCAACGCGGGAGCAATGAGCAGTTCTTC. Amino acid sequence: CATSREFGQRGSNEQFF.

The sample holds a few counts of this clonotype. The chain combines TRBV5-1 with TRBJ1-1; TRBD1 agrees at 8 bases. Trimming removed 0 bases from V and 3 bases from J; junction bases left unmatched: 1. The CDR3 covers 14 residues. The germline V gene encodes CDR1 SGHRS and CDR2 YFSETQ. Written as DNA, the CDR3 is TGCGCCAGCAGCTTGGTACAGGGGGACACTGAAGCTTTCTTT. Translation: CASSLVQGDTEAFF.

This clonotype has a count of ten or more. Written as DNA, the CDR3 is TGTGCCAGCAGTGCCCTTAACGAGCAGTACTTC. Translated: CASSALNEQYF. This chain uses TRBV12-3 or TRBV12-4 with TRBJ2-7, with D uncertain. CDR3 size: 11 residues. V gave up 5 bases and J gave up 5 bases, with 7 bases separating them.

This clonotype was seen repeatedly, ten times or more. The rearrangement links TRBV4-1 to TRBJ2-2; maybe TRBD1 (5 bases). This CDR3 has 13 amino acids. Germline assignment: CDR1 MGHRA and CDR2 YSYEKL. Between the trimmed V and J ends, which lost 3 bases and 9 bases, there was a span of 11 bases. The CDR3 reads CASSHQGSRELFF. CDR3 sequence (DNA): TGCGCCAGCAGCCATCAGGGTTCTAGGGAGCTGTTTTTT.

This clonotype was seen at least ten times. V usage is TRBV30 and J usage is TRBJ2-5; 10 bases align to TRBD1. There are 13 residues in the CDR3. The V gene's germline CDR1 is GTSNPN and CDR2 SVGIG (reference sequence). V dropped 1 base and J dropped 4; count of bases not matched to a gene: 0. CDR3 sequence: CAWSGQGAETQYF. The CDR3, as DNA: TGTGCCTGGAGTGGACAGGGGGCAGAGACCCAGTACTTC.

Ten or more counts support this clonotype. CDR3 DNA: TGCAGCGTGGTACCCAGGGGCGCCCAGTACTTC. Protein product: CSVVPRGAQYF. The chain links TRBV29-1 to TRBJ2-5; TRBD1 might be the D (6 bases). The CDR3 length is 11 residues. V gave up 6 bases and J gave up 9 bases, with 14 bases separating them. The germline gives CDR1 SQVTM, CDR2 ANQGSEA.

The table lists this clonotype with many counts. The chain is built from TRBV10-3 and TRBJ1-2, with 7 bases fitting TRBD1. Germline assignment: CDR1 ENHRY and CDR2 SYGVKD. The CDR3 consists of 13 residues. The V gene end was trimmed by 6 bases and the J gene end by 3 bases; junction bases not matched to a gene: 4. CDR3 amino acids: CAISRDRDYGYTF. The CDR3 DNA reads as TGTGCCATCAGCCGCGACAGGGACTATGGCTACACCTTC.

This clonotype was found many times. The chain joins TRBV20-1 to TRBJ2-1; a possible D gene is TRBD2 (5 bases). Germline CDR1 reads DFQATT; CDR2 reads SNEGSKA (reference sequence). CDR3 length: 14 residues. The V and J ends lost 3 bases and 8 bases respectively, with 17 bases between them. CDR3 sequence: CSASRLAFGDEQFF. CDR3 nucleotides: TGCAGTGCTAGCCGTCTAGCCTTCGGGGATGAGCAGTTCTTC.

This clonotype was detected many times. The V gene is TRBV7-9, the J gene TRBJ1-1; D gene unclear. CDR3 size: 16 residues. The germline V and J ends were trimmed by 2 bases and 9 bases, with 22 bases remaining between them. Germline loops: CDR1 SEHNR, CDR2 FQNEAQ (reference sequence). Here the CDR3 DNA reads TGTGCCAGCAGCTTATCTTCTGTTATGGCCAGCGTTAAAGCTTTCTTT. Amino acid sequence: CASSLSSVMASVKAFF.

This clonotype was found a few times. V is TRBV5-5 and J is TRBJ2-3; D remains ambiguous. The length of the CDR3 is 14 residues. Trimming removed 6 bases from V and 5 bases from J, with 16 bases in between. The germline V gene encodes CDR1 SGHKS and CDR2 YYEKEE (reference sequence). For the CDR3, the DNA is TGTGCCAGCACCGTGTTCCGTTGGGAAGATACGCAGTATTTT. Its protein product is CASTVFRWEDTQYF.

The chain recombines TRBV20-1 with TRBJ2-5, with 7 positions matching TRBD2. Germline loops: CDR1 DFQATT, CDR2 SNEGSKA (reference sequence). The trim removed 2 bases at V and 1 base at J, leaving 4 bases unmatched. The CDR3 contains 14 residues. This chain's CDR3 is CSARRGESQETQYF. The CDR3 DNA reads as TGCAGTGCTAGACGGGGGGAGTCCCAAGAGACCCAGTACTTC.

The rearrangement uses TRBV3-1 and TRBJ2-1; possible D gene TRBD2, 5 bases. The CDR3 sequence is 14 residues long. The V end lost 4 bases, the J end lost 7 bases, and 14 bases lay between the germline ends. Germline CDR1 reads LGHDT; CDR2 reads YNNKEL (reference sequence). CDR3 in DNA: TGTGCCAGCAGCCCCTCGGGAAATAGGAATGAGCAGTTCTTC. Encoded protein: CASSPSGNRNEQFF.

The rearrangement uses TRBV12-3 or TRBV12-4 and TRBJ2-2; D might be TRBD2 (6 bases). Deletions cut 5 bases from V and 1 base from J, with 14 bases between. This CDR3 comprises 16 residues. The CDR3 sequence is CASSPPMGGNTGELFF. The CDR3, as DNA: TGTGCCAGCAGTCCTCCCATGGGAGGGAACACCGGGGAGCTGTTTTTT.

For the CDR3, the DNA is TGTGCCAGCAGCAGGGTTACTAACATTCAGTACTTC. Translating it yields CASSRVTNIQYF. The genes are TRBV7-2 and TRBJ2-4; no reliable D call. Trimming took off 5 bases at V and 7 bases at J, with 9 bases between the two ends. Looked up from germline, CDR1 is SGHTA and CDR2 is FQGNSA. The CDR3 loop spans 12 amino acids. The entire variable domain, with the rest obtained from reference TRBV7-2 and TRBJ2-4, is as follows: GAGVSQSPSNKVTEKGKDVELRCDPISGHTALYWYRQSLGQGLEFLIYFQGNSAPDKSGLPSDRFSAERTGGSVSTLTIQRTQQEDSAVYLCASSRVTNIQYFGAGTRLSVL.

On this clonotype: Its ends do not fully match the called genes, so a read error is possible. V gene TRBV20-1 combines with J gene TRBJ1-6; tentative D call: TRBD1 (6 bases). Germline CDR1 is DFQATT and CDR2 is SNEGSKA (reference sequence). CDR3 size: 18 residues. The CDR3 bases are TGCTGTGCTAGAGATGGGGGCCTTTTAAGCTCCTATAATTCACCCCTCCACTTT. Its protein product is CCARDGGLLSSYNSPLHF.

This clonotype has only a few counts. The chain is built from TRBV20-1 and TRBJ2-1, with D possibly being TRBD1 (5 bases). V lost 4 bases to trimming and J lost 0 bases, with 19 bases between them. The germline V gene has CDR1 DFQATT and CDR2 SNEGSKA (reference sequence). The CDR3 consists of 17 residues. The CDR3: CSAKQTAALGSYNEQFF. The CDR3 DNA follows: TGCAGTGCTAAGCAGACAGCAGCCCTAGGCTCCTACAATGAGCAGTTCTTC.

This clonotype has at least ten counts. The CDR3 sequence: CASRSGPYEQYF. CDR3 DNA sequence: TGCGCCAGCAGAAGCGGACCCTACGAGCAGTACTTC. This chain uses TRBV5-1 with TRBJ2-7; the D gene is possibly TRBD2 (5 bases). The V gene's germline CDR1 is SGHRS and CDR2 YFSETQ. This CDR3 is built from 12 residues. V was cut by 5 bases and J by 2 bases, with 8 bases left in between.

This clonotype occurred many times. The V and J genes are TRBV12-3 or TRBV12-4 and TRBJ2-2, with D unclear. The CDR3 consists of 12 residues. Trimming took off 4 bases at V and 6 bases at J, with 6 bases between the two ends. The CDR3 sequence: CASSSDPGELFF. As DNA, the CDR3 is TGTGCCAGCAGTTCCGACCCCGGGGAGCTGTTTTTT.

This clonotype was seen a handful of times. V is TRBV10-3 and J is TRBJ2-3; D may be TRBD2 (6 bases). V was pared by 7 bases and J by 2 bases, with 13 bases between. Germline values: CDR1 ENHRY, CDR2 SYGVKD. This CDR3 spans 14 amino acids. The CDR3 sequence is CAITGTGNTDTQYF. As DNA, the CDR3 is TGTGCCATCACCGGGACTGGCAACACAGATACGCAGTATTTT.

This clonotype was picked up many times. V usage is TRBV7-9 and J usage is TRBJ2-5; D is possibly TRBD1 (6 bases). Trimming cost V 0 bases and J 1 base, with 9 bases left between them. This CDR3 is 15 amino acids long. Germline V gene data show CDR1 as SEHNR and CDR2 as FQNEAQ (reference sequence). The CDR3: CASSLASRGQETQYF. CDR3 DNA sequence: TGTGCCAGCAGCTTAGCGTCCAGGGGCCAAGAGACCCAGTACTTC.

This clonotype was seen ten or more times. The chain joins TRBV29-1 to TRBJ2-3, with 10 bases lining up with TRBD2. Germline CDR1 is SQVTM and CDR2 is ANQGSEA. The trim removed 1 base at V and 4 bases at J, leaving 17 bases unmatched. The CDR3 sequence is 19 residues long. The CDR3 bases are TGCAGCGTTGAAGTCCCGTCCTTTAGGCTAGCGGGAGTCGCAGATACGCAGTATTTT. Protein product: CSVEVPSFRLAGVADTQYF.

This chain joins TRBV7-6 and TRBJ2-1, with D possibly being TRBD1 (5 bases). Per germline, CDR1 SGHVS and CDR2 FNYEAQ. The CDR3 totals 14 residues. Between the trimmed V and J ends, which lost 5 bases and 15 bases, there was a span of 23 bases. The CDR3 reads CASSLNGRAALWFF. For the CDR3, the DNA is TGTGCCAGCAGCCTCAACGGCAGGGCCGCCCTGTGGTTCTTC. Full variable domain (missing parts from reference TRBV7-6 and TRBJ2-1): GAGVSQSPRYKVTKRGQDVALRCDPISGHVSLYWYRQALGQGPEFLTYFNYEAQQDKSGLPNDRFSAERPEGSISTLTIQRTEQRDSAMYRCASSLNGRAALWFFGPGTRLTVL.

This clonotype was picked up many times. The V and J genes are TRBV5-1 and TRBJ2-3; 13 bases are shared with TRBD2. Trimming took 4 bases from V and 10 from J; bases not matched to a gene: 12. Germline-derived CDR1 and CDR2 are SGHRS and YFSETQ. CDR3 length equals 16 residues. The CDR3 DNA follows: TGCGCCAGCAGCCCTCCTACTAGCGGGAGGGCCGCAGCGCAGTATTTT. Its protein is CASSPPTSGRAAAQYF.

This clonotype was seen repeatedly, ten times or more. Written as DNA, the CDR3 is TGTGCCACTCTTGCGGGAGTCGGGGATACGCAGTATTTT. Translating it yields CATLAGVGDTQYF. The chain joins TRBV28 to TRBJ2-3; 7 nucleotides line up with TRBD2. Germline V lookup: CDR1 MDHEN, CDR2 SYDVKM. The V gene end was trimmed by 10 bases and the J gene end by 6 bases; junction bases not matched to a gene: 10. The CDR3 has 13 amino acids.

In DNA, the CDR3 is TGCGCCAGCAGCCCGGTGGGGACCAGCGATTACGAGCAGTACTTC. Translation: CASSPVGTSDYEQYF. The chain is built from TRBV5-1 and TRBJ2-7, with D perhaps assigned TRBD1 or TRBD2 (5 bases each). This CDR3 comprises 15 residues. Germline V lookup: CDR1 SGHRS, CDR2 YFSETQ. With 4 bases removed from V and 4 bases from J, the gap between germline ends came to 18 bases.

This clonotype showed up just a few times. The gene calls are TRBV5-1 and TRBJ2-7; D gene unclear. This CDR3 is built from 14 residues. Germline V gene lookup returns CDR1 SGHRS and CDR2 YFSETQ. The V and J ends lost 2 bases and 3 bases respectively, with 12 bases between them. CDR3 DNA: TGCGCCAGCAGCTTTGAGACCTTAGTCTACGAGCAGTACTTC. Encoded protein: CASSFETLVYEQYF. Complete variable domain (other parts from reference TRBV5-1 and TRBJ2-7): KAGVTQTPRYLIKTRGQQVTLSCSPISGHRSVSWYQQTPGQGLQFLFEYFSETQRNKGNFPGRFSGRQFSNSRSEMNVSTLELGDSALYLCASSFETLVYEQYFGPGTRLTVT.

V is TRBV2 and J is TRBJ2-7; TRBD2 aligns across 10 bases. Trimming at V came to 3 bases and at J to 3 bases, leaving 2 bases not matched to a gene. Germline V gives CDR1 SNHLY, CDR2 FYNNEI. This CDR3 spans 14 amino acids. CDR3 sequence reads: CASSDPSGSYEQYF. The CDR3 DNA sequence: TGTGCCAGCAGTGACCCTAGCGGGAGCTACGAGCAGTACTTC.

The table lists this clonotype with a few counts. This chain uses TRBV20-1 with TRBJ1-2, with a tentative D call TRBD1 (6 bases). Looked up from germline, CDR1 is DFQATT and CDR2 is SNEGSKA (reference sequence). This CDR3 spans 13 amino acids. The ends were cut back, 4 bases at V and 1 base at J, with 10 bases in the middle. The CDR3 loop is CSATGEGNYGYTF. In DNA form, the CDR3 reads TGCAGTGCTACAGGGGAGGGTAACTATGGCTACACCTTC.